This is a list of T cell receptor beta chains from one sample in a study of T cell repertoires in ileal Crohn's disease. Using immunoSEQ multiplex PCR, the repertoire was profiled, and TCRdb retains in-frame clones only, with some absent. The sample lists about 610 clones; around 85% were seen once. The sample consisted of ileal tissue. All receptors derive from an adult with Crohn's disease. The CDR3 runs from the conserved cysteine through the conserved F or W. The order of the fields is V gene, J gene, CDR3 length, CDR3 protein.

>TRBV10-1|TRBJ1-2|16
CASSFDLSRKTYGYTF
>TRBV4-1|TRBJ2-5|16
CASSQGRGDSSGTQYF
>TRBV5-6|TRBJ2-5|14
CASSPMTGGETQYF
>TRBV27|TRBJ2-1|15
CASAPFGTSYNEQFF
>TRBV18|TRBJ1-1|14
CASSLLRENTEAFF
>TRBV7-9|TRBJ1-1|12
CASSHLQGEAFF
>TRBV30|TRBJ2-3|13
CAWSVLFTDTQYF
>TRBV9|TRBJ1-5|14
CASSVDGSNQPQHF
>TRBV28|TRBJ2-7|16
CASRHTRRGPSYEQYF
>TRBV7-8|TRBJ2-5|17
CASSPHERLAGQETQYF
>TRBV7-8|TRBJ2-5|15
CASSLVGGIQETQYF
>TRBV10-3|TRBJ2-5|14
CAISMDTAVETQYF
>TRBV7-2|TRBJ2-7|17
CASSLSGWGQVLRQQYF
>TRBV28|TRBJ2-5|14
CASRGDPDGETQYF
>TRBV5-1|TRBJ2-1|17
CASSGPLGPSSYNEQFF